This T cell receptor (beta chain) was observed in a study of follicular helper T cells after annual influenza vaccination. Study summary: Across the 2013-2014, 2014-2015 and 2015-2016 vaccination seasons, some subjects were resampled.

Specified time point: 2014-2015 season, 7 days after vaccination. Sorted cTfh were non-naive CD4+CXCR5+PD-1+, either ICOS+CD38+ or ICOS-CD38-. CDR1 and CDR2 from the germline V gene are KGHSH and LQKENI. V was cut by 1 base and J by 0 bases, with 10 bases left in between. The CDR3 loop spans 16 amino acids. Sequencing was performed with immunoSEQ multiplex PCR; in TCRdb, only in-frame clones are kept and a portion is missing. The sample consists of some 15,000 clones, approximately 84% of them appearing once. The source of this sequence is an adult who received the influenza vaccine. Source: CXCR5+ CD38- circulating T follicular helper cells from blood, taken 7 days after influenza vaccination. Specified subset: circulating Tfh, non-naive CD4+CXCR5+PD-1+ (ICOS+CD38+ or ICOS-CD38-). The gene calls are TRBV18 and TRBJ1-3; D unresolved. As DNA, the CDR3 is TGTGCCAGCTCACCACAAGCGGGGAGCTCTGGAAACACCATATATTTT. Translated, it gives CASSPQAGSSGNTIYF. Drawing the rest from reference TRBV18 and TRBJ1-3, the complete variable domain is NAGVMQNPRHLVRRRGQEARLRCSPMKGHSHVYWYRQLPEEGLKFMVYLQKENIIDESGMPKERFSAEFPKEGPSILRIQQVVRGDSAAYFCASSPQAGSSGNTIYFGEGSWLTVV.